The present T cell receptor beta chain was sequenced within a study of cytomegalovirus exposure and HLA in healthy donors. The donors were part of the roughly 120-subject validation cohort, which stood apart from the approximately 670-subject first cohort. The study, taken as a whole, reports: CMV antigen specificity of three CMV-associated chains was confirmed in vitro. According to a subsequent analysis, TCR clusters identified in the first cohort showed a tendency to co-occur across the 120 or so validation repertoires.

Only in-frame clones appear in the TCRdb table, and some are missing; sequencing was by immunoSEQ multiplex PCR. The sample records roughly 330,000 clones, 75% to 90% being singletons. As regards this clone: Its specificity is unknown.

This TCR was sampled from a woman in her 30s in good health and CMV-seropositive. Material: PBMCs.

Written as DNA, the CDR3 is TGTGCCAGCAGTTTCCCTGGGGCCAACGTCCTGACTTTC. Amino acid sequence: CASSFPGANVLTF. The J gene is TRBJ2-6, the V gene TRBV27; D is unresolved. The V gene lost 3 bases and the J gene lost 2 bases, with 2 bases spanning the gap. This CDR3 spans 13 amino acids. Germline V gives CDR1 MNHEY, CDR2 SMNVEV (reference sequence).